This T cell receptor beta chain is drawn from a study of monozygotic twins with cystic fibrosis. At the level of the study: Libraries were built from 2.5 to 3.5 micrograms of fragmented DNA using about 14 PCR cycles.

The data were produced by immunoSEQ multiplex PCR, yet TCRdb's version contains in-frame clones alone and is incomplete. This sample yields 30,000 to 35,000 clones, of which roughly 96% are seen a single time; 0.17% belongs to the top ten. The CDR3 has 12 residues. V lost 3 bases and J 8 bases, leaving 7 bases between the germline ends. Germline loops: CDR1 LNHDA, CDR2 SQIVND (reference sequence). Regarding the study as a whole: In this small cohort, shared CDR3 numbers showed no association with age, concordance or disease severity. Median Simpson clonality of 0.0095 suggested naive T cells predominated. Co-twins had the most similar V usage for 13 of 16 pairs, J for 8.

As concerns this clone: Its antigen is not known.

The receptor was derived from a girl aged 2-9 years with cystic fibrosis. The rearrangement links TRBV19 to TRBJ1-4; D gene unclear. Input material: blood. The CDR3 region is CASSMANEKLFF. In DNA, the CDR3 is TGTGCCAGTAGTATGGCCAACGAAAAACTGTTTTTT.